Listed below are T cell receptor beta chains from one sample, sequenced in a study of early T cells in non-severe SARS-CoV-2 infection. MiXCR was run by TCRdb on the 5' RACE reads, yielding one entry per CDR3 protein. The sample has about 60,000 distinct CDR3 sequences; around 20% are singletons. Sample: whole blood, taken at baseline. These TCRs come from an adult who was a healthcare worker with PCR-confirmed SARS-CoV-2 infection or an uninfected control (not recorded which). Both conserved end residues are part of each CDR3. Each record gives: J gene, clone size, V gene, D gene, CDR3 protein, CDR3 DNA. The D gene is left open where the match is weak. Size is stated for part of the rows, as once, few or many counts, or as a class when the clone is expanded.

TRBJ2-4	-	TRBV18	-	CASSPPSQGAKNIQYF	TGTGCCAGCTCACCACCGAGCCAGGGGGCCAAAAACATTCAGTACTTC
TRBJ1-5	few	TRBV20-1	-	CSARKGGNQPQHF	TGCAGTGCTAGAAAAGGGGGCAATCAGCCCCAGCATTTT
TRBJ1-1	once	TRBV6-2/TRBV6-3	-	CASSYNSPTEAFF	TGTGCCAGCAGTTACAACAGTCCCACTGAAGCTTTCTTT
TRBJ2-3	-	TRBV14	TRBD2	CASSQLSGGITDTQYF	TGTGCCAGCAGCCAACTTAGCGGGGGGATCACAGATACGCAGTATTTT
TRBJ2-3	many	TRBV6-4	TRBD1	CASSEGQGSDTQYF	TGTGCCAGCAGTGAGGGACAGGGGTCAGATACGCAGTATTTT
TRBJ2-5	many	TRBV12-3/TRBV12-4	-	CASSLTGKTQYF	TGTGCCAGCAGTTTAACAGGGAAGACCCAGTACTTC
TRBJ2-3	few	TRBV7-2	TRBD2	CASSLAPGLAGGSTDTQYF	TGTGCCAGCAGCTTAGCGCCCGGACTAGCGGGAGGGAGCACAGATACGCAGTATTTT
TRBJ2-5	-	TRBV7-2	-	CASSYQPGAAETQYF	TGTGCCAGCAGCTACCAACCAGGGGCCGCGGAGACCCAGTACTTC
TRBJ2-5	few	TRBV28	-	CASSLGPYQETQYF	TGTGCCAGCAGTTTAGGTCCTTATCAAGAGACCCAGTACTTC
TRBJ2-1	few	TRBV20-1	TRBD2	CSAESSSGRGYEQFF	TGCAGTGCAGAGAGCTCTAGCGGGAGGGGTTATGAGCAGTTCTTC
TRBJ2-7	-	TRBV27	TRBD2	CASGSGGLVYEQYF	TGTGCCAGCGGCAGCGGGGGCCTCGTCTACGAGCAGTACTTC
TRBJ1-4	few	TRBV10-3	TRBD1	CAISEPGQGGKLFF	TGTGCCATCAGTGAGCCGGGACAGGGAGGAAAACTGTTTTTT
TRBJ2-1	-	TRBV5-1	TRBD1	CASSLAGTGPDNEQFF	TGCGCCAGCAGCTTGGCAGGGACAGGGCCTGACAATGAGCAGTTCTTC
TRBJ2-2	few	TRBV11-2	-	CASSLDRNTGELFF	TGTGCCAGCAGCTTAGACAGGAACACCGGGGAGCTGTTTTTT
TRBJ2-7	-	TRBV13	-	CASSKYESSYEQYF	TGTGCCAGCAGCAAGTATGAGAGCTCCTACGAGCAGTACTTC
TRBJ1-2	many	TRBV28	-	CASIPLGGYGYTF	TGTGCCAGCATTCCCCTAGGAGGCTATGGCTACACCTTC
TRBJ2-7	-	TRBV5-1	-	CASSPDMNYEQYF	TGCGCCAGCAGCCCCGACATGAACTACGAGCAGTACTTC
TRBJ2-5	many	TRBV6-6	-	CASSTTREYIETQYF	TGTGCCAGCAGTACCACCAGGGAATACATAGAGACCCAGTACTTC
TRBJ2-5	many	TRBV7-9	TRBD1	CASSMWTGQGETQYF	TGTGCCAGCAGCATGTGGACAGGGCAGGGAGAGACCCAGTACTTC
TRBJ1-1	-	TRBV4-1	-	CASSQGQGGTEAFF	TGCGCCAGCAGCCAAGGGCAGGGCGGCACTGAAGCTTTCTTT
TRBJ1-2	-	TRBV29-1	-	CSVVIAGHGYTF	TGCAGCGTTGTGATTGCGGGGCATGGCTACACCTTC
TRBJ2-7	-	TRBV4-1	TRBD2	CASSQSRSGGPYEQYF	TGCGCCAGCAGCCAAAGCCGTAGCGGGGGACCCTACGAGCAGTACTTC
TRBJ2-5	few	TRBV12-5	TRBD2	CASGPGLAANSRETQYF	TGTGCTAGTGGTCCGGGACTAGCGGCTAATTCGAGGGAGACCCAGTACTTC
TRBJ1-1	-	TRBV12-3/TRBV12-4	TRBD1	CASSPTRQGSAFF	TGTGCCAGCAGTCCGACCCGACAGGGATCAGCTTTCTTT
TRBJ1-2	-	TRBV12-3/TRBV12-4	-	CASSLSGSGYTF	TGTGCCAGCAGTTTATCAGGGAGTGGCTACACCTTC
TRBJ2-1	few	TRBV10-1	TRBD1	CARRTGLRGSSSYNEQFF	TGCGCCAGGAGGACAGGGCTGCGCGGGTCGAGCTCCTACAATGAGCAGTTCTTC
TRBJ2-7	few	TRBV5-5	-	CASSLVADQTYEQYF	TGTGCCAGCAGCTTGGTGGCAGACCAGACCTACGAGCAGTACTTC